Each of the 14 T cell receptor beta chains below was sequenced from the same sample in a study of response to subunit inactivated influenza vaccine (dated by TCRdb to 2017 to 2018). The library was produced with RT-PCR. The instrument was an Illumina HiSeq 2500. TCRdb itself trimmed the public reads at Q25 with fastp, ran MiXCR and retained productive beta chains. Rows merge per CDR3 protein into single entries with the most common DNA and genes. For this sample there are about 300,000 distinct CDR3 sequences; roughly 20% appear just once. The ten largest clones represent about 9.3% of the sample. The sample here was PBMCs from blood, taken about 20 months after vaccination. The receptors were sampled from a man between 50 and 70 years old who received an inactivated influenza vaccine. Donor details come from another sample of the same person, matched by shared clones.

The CDR3 DNA reads TGTGCCAGCAGTCCTAGACAGGAACCCACCGGGGAGCTGTTTTTT. Amino acid sequence: CASSPRQEPTGELFF. The chain is built from TRBV12-3 or TRBV12-4 and TRBJ2-2; a weak D match, TRBD1 (6 bases). V shed 5 bases and J shed 4 bases, with 14 bases lying between them. The CDR3 loop spans 15 amino acids.

This clonotype has more than one count but fewer than ten. This sequence joins TRBV6-5 and TRBJ1-6, with 7 bases that match TRBD1. CDR3 length: 14 residues. The V and J ends lost 0 bases and 14 bases, in that order; junction bases with no gene match: 7. CDR1 MNHEY and CDR2 SVGAGI come from the germline V gene. CDR3 coding DNA: TGTGCCAGCAGTTACTCGAAGGGTCAGGGGGCCCTCCACTTT. Translation gives CASSYSKGQGALHF.

CDR3 nucleotides: TGTGCCAGCAGGGAAACAGGACGGCCCAATTCACCCCTCCACTTT. It translates to CASRETGRPNSPLHF. V is TRBV14 and J is TRBJ1-6; TRBD1 is a possible D gene (5 bases). The CDR3 covers 15 residues. Germline loops: CDR1 SGHDN, CDR2 FVKESK. V was shortened by 6 bases and J by 7 bases, with 16 bases between the two germline ends.

This clonotype was detected only a few times. This rearrangement joins TRBV30 to TRBJ2-7; 7 bases align to TRBD1. This CDR3 spans 13 amino acids. J gave up 5 bases and V 0 bases, and 4 bases lay outside the gene matches. CDR1 and CDR2 from the germline V gene are GTSNPN and SVGIG (reference sequence). For the CDR3, the DNA is TGTGCCTGGAGTGTAACAGGGGCCCACGAGCAGTACTTC. As protein: CAWSVTGAHEQYF.

This rearrangement joins TRBV3-1 to TRBJ2-7; TRBD1 matches 7 bases. V shed 8 bases, J shed 0 bases, and the junction held 10 bases outside the gene matches. CDR1 is LGHDT, CDR2 YNNKEL, per germline (reference sequence). CDR3 length: 15 amino acids. The DNA of the CDR3 is TGTGCCAGCGGCCCAGGGACAGCAGTCTCCTACGAGCAGTACTTC. It translates to CASGPGTAVSYEQYF.

The chain joins TRBV20-1 to TRBJ1-6; 7 nucleotides match TRBD1. Per the germline V gene, CDR1 is DFQATT and CDR2 is SNEGSKA (reference sequence). The CDR3 runs 13 residues. Germline trimming cut 4 bases from V and 6 bases from J; bases unmatched to any gene: 3. The CDR3 sequence is CSAKTGTNSPLHF. For the CDR3, the DNA is TGCAGTGCTAAGACAGGGACTAATTCACCCCTCCACTTT.

Written as DNA, the CDR3 is TGTGCCAGCAGTTTATTAATCCCGACAGGGAGTTCGTACGAGCAGTACTTC. Its protein product is CASSLLIPTGSSYEQYF. The chain carries TRBV28 and TRBJ2-7; 7 bases agree with TRBD1. The germline CDR1 and CDR2 sequences are MDHEN and SYDVKM. V trimming: 1 base; J trimming: 4 bases; junction bases outside the gene matches: 13. The CDR3 runs to 17 residues. Based on the CDR3 plus reference TRBV28 and TRBJ2-7, the full variable domain is DVKVTQSSRYLVKRTGEKVFLECVQDMDHENMFWYRQDPGLGLRLIYFSYDVKMKEKGDIPEGYSVSREKKERFSLILESASTNQTSMYLCASSLLIPTGSSYEQYFGPGTRLTVT.

The V gene is TRBV20-1, the J gene TRBJ1-5; D gene uncertain. The germline V gene has CDR1 DFQATT and CDR2 SNEGSKA (reference sequence). This CDR3 is built from 16 residues. V lost 0 bases, J lost 0 bases, and 12 bases lay in between. CDR3 protein: CSARDRADFSNQPQHF. CDR3 sequence (DNA): TGCAGTGCTAGAGACCGGGCCGATTTTAGCAATCAGCCCCAGCATTTT.

V usage is TRBV5-4 and J usage is TRBJ1-1, with 8 positions matching TRBD1. This CDR3 comprises 16 residues. V dropped 5 bases and J dropped 1; count of bases not matched to a gene: 10. Germline lookup yields CDR1 SGHNT and CDR2 YYREEE (reference sequence). The DNA for the CDR3 is TGTGCCAGCAGACGTCCAGGGGGCGCGGGGAACACTGAAGCTTTCTTT. Protein sequence: CASRRPGGAGNTEAFF.

This clonotype showed up just a few times. The chain links TRBV4-3 to TRBJ2-7; no clear D gene. Germline lookup yields CDR1 LGHNA and CDR2 YSLEER. The CDR3 length is 15 residues. V was trimmed by 0 bases and J by 3 bases, leaving 12 bases between them. In nucleotides, the CDR3 is TGCGCCAGCAGCCAAGATCAAGGCGGCCGCTACGAGCAGTACTTC. It codes for CASSQDQGGRYEQYF.

This clonotype was detected ten times or more. The chain uses TRBV7-2 and TRBJ1-1; D perhaps matches TRBD1 (5 bases). Germline lookup yields CDR1 SGHTA and CDR2 FQGNSA. CDR3 length: 13 amino acids. The germline V and J ends were trimmed by 8 bases and 1 base, with 11 bases remaining between them. The CDR3 loop is CASSGPSNTEAFF. The CDR3 DNA follows: TGTGCCAGCTCGGGACCTTCGAACACTGAAGCTTTCTTT.

This clonotype was observed a few times. CDR3 sequence: CASSFGVGGYTF. The CDR3 bases are TGTGCCAGCAGTTTCGGGGTGGGGGGCTACACCTTC. The chain carries TRBV12-3 or TRBV12-4 and TRBJ1-2; D remains ambiguous. The CDR3 has 12 amino acids. Trimming took 3 bases from V and 8 from J, leaving 10 bases between them.

The DNA for the CDR3 is TGTGCCAGTAGTATAGAAGGTTACTCTGGGGCCAACGTCCTGACTTTC. Translated: CASSIEGYSGANVLTF. The rearrangement joins TRBV19 to TRBJ2-6, with unresolved D. Germline CDR1 LNHDA, CDR2 SQIVND (reference sequence). The CDR3 length is 16 residues. The V end lost 0 bases, the J end lost 0 bases, and 6 bases lay between the germline ends.

This clonotype occurred a few times. This chain connects TRBV5-1 to TRBJ2-2; D is perhaps TRBD1 (5 bases). This CDR3 is 14 amino acids long. V lost 4 bases to trimming and J lost 2 bases, with 9 bases between them. Germline CDR1 is SGHRS and CDR2 is YFSETQ. CDR3 bases: TGCGCCAGCAGCATTGACAGTAACACCGGGGAGCTGTTTTTT. It is translated as CASSIDSNTGELFF.